This entry features one T cell receptor beta chain sequence. The sample comes from a study of blood T cell repertoires in COVID-19. Per germline, CDR1 MGHRA and CDR2 YSYEKL. The V end was cut by 0 bases, the J end by 8 bases, with 20 bases between. This CDR3 has 18 amino acids. TCRdb keeps only in-frame clones here, not all; method: immunoSEQ multiplex PCR. The sample carries about 100,000 clones, more than 75% recorded once. The chain is built from TRBV4-1 and TRBJ1-6; D unclear. The TCR sequence derives from a woman in her thirties with acute or convalescent COVID-19. Sequenced sample: peripheral blood. CDR3 amino acids: CASSQEPRRGLRDSPLHF. The CDR3 DNA reads as TGCGCCAGCAGCCAAGAACCACGTCGAGGTCTGAGGGATTCACCCCTCCACTTT.